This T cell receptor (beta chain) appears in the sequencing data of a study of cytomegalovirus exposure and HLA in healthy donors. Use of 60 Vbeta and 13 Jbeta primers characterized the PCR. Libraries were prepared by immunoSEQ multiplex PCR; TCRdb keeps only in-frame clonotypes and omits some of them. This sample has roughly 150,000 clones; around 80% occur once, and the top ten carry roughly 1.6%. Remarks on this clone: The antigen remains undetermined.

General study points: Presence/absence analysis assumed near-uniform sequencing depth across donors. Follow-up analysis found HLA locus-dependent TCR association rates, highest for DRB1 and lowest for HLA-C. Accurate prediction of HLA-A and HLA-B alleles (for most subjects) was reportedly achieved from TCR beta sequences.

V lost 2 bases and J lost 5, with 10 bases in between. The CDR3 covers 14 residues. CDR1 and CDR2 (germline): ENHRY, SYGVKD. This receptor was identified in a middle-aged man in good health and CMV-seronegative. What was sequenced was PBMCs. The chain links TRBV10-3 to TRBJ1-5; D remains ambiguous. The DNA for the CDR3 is TGTGCCATCAGTGAGGACATTGGTTATCAGCCCCAGCATTTT. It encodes CAISEDIGYQPQHF.